This is a list of T cell receptor beta chains from one sample in a study of T cell repertoires in cytomegalovirus infection. From the reads, TCRdb called clonotypes with MiXCR, one entry per CDR3 protein. The data hold fewer than 400,000 distinct CDR3 sequences, with roughly 20% observed a single time. Material: PBMCs. The receptors were sampled from a human donor in good health (CMV status not recorded). Some clones in this sample may be carry-over from other donors' samples. Each CDR3 is given with its conserved first and last residue. A D gene is named only where the DNA matches it firmly. Rows may omit the clone size; those that give it use once, few, many or a size class.

J	V	size	D	CDR3	DNA
TRBJ2-7	TRBV11-2	-	TRBD1	CASSSNRDRVRF	TGTGCCAGCAGCTCTAACCGGGACAGGGTAAGGTTC
TRBJ2-6	TRBV7-2	many	-	CASRLTRVAGANVLTF	TGTGCCAGCAGGTTAACTAGGGTAGCTGGGGCCAACGTCCTGACTTTC
TRBJ1-1	TRBV29-1	-	-	CSVEGLMRAFF	TGCAGCGTTGAAGGGCTTATGAGAGCTTTCTTT
TRBJ2-1	TRBV4-1	-	-	CASSQDGAAYNEQFF	TGCGCCAGCAGCCAAGATGGGGCCGCCTACAATGAGCAGTTCTTC
TRBJ1-5	TRBV7-2	many	-	CASSTYGGGRVKSNQPQHF	TGTGCCAGCTCGACATATGGGGGGGGACGGGTGAAGAGCAATCAGCCCCAGCATTTT
TRBJ1-5	TRBV7-6	few	-	CASSLGDGNQPQHF	TGTGCCAGCAGCTTAGGAGACGGAAATCAGCCCCAGCATTTT
TRBJ2-1	TRBV9	-	TRBD2	CASSPFSSGGENEQFF	TGTGCCAGCAGCCCATTTTCTAGCGGGGGCGAGAATGAGCAGTTCTTC
TRBJ2-5	TRBV20-1	-	TRBD1	CSASSTGVQETQYF	TGCAGTGCTAGTTCGACAGGGGTGCAGGAGACCCAGTACTTC
TRBJ1-5	TRBV12-3/TRBV12-4	many	-	CASSLKGQPQHF	TGTGCCAGCAGTTTAAAGGGCCAGCCCCAGCATTTT
TRBJ2-5	TRBV7-9	many	-	CASSSSGTSKETQYF	TGTGCCAGCAGCTCTTCCGGGACTTCGAAAGAGACCCAGTACTTC
TRBJ1-1	TRBV7-2	many	-	CASSLLGAGATEAFF	TGTGCCAGCAGCTTATTGGGGGCAGGAGCCACTGAAGCTTTCTTT
TRBJ2-3	TRBV7-8	many	-	CASSSTLGGGKGADTQYF	TGTGCCAGCAGCTCAACCCTAGGGGGGGGGAAGGGCGCAGATACGCAGTATTTT
TRBJ2-1	TRBV4-3	few	-	CASSQDIYNEQFF	TGCGCCAGCAGCCAAGATATCTACAATGAGCAGTTCTTC
TRBJ2-3	TRBV20-1	-	TRBD2	CSAGLAGGSTDTQYF	TGCAGTGCTGGACTAGCGGGAGGGAGCACAGATACGCAGTATTTT
TRBJ2-3	TRBV2	-	-	CASKAYATDTQYF	TGTGCCAGCAAGGCCTATGCCACAGATACGCAGTATTTT
TRBJ2-5	TRBV7-6	many	-	CASSRGGEPQETQYF	TGTGCCAGCAGCAGGGGGGGGGAACCCCAAGAGACCCAGTACTTC
TRBJ2-5	TRBV20-1	-	TRBD1	CSANRQGGETQYF	TGCAGTGCCAACAGACAGGGTGGAGAGACCCAGTACTTC